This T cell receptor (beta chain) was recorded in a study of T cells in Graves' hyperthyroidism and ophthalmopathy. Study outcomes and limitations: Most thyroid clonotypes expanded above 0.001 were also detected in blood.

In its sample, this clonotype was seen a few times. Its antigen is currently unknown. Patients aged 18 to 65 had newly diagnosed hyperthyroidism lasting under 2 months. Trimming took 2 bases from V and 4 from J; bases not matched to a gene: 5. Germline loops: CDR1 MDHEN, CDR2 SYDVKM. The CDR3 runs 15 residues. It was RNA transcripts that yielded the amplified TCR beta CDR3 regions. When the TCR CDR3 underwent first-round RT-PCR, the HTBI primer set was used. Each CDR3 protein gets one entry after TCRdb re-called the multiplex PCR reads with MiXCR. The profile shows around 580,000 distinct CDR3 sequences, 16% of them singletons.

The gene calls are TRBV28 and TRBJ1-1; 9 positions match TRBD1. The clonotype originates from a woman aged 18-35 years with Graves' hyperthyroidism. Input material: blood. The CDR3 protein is CASSLGDRGVTEAFF. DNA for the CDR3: TGTGCCAGCAGTTTAGGAGACAGGGGGGTCACTGAAGCTTTCTTT.